One and the same sample provided the 17 T cell receptor beta chains below, sequenced in a study of shared clonotypes between healthy human individuals. Generated by immunoSEQ multiplex PCR, the TCRdb table keeps only in-frame clones and is missing some. The sample includes about 500,000 clones, roughly three quarters of them seen just once. Sample: PBMCs. All receptors derive from a woman aged 40 to 50 in good health. Some clones in this sample may be carry-over from other donors' samples.

The rearrangement links TRBV30 to TRBJ1-5, with D possibly TRBD1 on 5 matching bases. Germline V lookup: CDR1 GTSNPN, CDR2 SVGIG (reference sequence). The V end was cut by 0 bases, the J end by 7 bases, with 13 bases between. This CDR3 spans 14 amino acids. The CDR3 protein is CAWSVRGGDQPQHF. CDR3 in DNA: TGTGCCTGGAGTGTACGCGGCGGGGACCAGCCCCAGCATTTT.

This clone was seen many times. The chain carries TRBV7-2 and TRBJ2-1; 9 bases match TRBD1. Losses at the gene ends were 0 bases for V and 7 bases for J; bases not matched to a gene: 4. The germline gives CDR1 SGHTA, CDR2 FQGNSA. This CDR3 has 15 amino acids. The CDR3 DNA is TGTGCCAGCAGCTTAGCAGACAGGGGGGCGAATGAGCAGTTCTTC. It is translated as CASSLADRGANEQFF.

This clone was observed many times. The identical CDR3 is also encoded by other nucleotide sequences in the sample. The gene calls are TRBV5-8 and TRBJ2-5, with D perhaps matching TRBD1 or TRBD2 (5 bases each). There are 15 residues in the CDR3. V dropped 4 bases and J dropped 3 bases, with 16 bases sitting between them. In germline, CDR1 is SGHTS, CDR2 YDEGEE. CDR3 loop: CASSARRGEKETQYF. As DNA, the CDR3 is TGTGCCAGCAGCGCCCGTCGGGGCGAAAAAGAGACCCAGTACTTC.

This sequence joins TRBV28 and TRBJ1-1, with TRBD1 matching over 8 bases. Germline V gene data show CDR1 as MDHEN and CDR2 as SYDVKM. V was clipped by 1 base and J by 3 bases; unmatched bases: 7. CDR3 length equals 16 residues. The CDR3 DNA sequence: TGTGCCAGCAGTTTATACCGGACAGGGACGGACACTGAAGCTTTCTTT. It specifies CASSLYRTGTDTEAFF.

V usage is TRBV28 and J usage is TRBJ1-5, with 8 bases lining up with TRBD1. V lost 6 bases to trimming and J lost 8 bases; unmatched junction nucleotides: 12. Germline V gene lookup returns CDR1 MDHEN and CDR2 SYDVKM. The CDR3 covers 15 residues. Written as DNA, the CDR3 is TGTGCCAGCAGCACCCCCGCAGGGGGCCGGGAGCCCCAGCATTTT. It codes for CASSTPAGGREPQHF.

The chain joins TRBV30 to TRBJ1-1, with a tentative D call TRBD1 (6 bases). Germline CDR1 and CDR2: GTSNPN and SVGIG (reference sequence). This CDR3 comprises 13 residues. The V gene lost 1 base and the J gene lost 5 bases, with 11 bases spanning the gap. CDR3 region: CAWSAGRGTEAFF. The CDR3 coding sequence is TGTGCCTGGAGTGCGGGCAGGGGAACTGAAGCTTTCTTT.

This clone was seen more than once but under ten times. J is TRBJ1-3 and V is TRBV7-2; a weak D match, TRBD1 (5 bases). CDR1 is SGHTA and CDR2 is FQGNSA in the germline V gene. This CDR3 is 17 amino acids long. The V end lost 3 bases, the J end lost 0 bases, and 15 bases lay between the germline ends. The CDR3 DNA is TGTGCCAGCAGCTTGGGTAAGGGACCGTCCTCTGGAAACACCATATATTTT. It translates to CASSLGKGPSSGNTIYF.

The chain combines TRBV7-2 with TRBJ2-1; D perhaps matches TRBD2 (5 bases). Per the germline V gene, CDR1 is SGHTA and CDR2 is FQGNSA. The length of the CDR3 is 12 residues. V lost 5 bases and J lost 10, with 12 bases in between. In DNA form, the CDR3 reads TGTGCCAGCAGCGCCCCTAGCAGGGAGCAGTTCTTC. It translates to CASSAPSREQFF.

This chain joins TRBV13 and TRBJ1-5; no definite D call. This CDR3 contains 14 residues. The V and J ends lost 6 bases and 2 bases respectively, with 11 bases between them. CDR1 is PRHDT and CDR2 is FYEKMQ in the germline V gene (reference sequence). As DNA, the CDR3 is TGTGCCAGCAGTCTAAAGGACGGCAATCAGCCCCAGCATTTT. This sequence encodes CASSLKDGNQPQHF. The entire variable domain, with the rest obtained from reference TRBV13 and TRBJ1-5, is as follows: AAGVIQSPRHLIKEKRETATLKCYPIPRHDTVYWYQQGPGQDPQFLISFYEKMQSDKGSIPDRFSAQQFSDYHSELNMSSLELGDSALYFCASSLKDGNQPQHFGDGTRLSIL.

Concerning this clone itself: It differs at one base from a far larger clone, so likely a read error. V and J are TRBV29-1 and TRBJ1-1; 9 bases line up with TRBD1. In germline, CDR1 is SQVTM, CDR2 ANQGSEA. The CDR3 runs 16 residues. DNA of the CDR3: TGCAGCGTTGAGGACAGGGGCCGATTCGTGAACACTGAAGCTTCCTTT. Protein product: CSVEDRGRFVNTEASF. Filled out from reference TRBV29-1 and TRBJ1-1, the complete variable domain reads SAVISQKPSRDICQRGTSLTIQCQVDSQVTMMFWYRQQPGQSLTLIATANQGSEATYESGFVIDKFPISRPNLTFSTLTVSNMSPEDSSIYLCSVEDRGRFVNTEASFGQGTRLTVV.

The chain combines TRBV6-1 with TRBJ2-2; a possible D gene is TRBD2 (6 bases). V lost 3 bases to trimming and J lost 5 bases, with 10 bases between them. The CDR3 is made up of 14 amino acids. Per the germline V gene, CDR1 is MNHNS and CDR2 is SASEGT. The CDR3 region has the DNA TGTGCCAGCAGTGAGGTTGGGGGGACCGGGGAGCTGTTTTTT. It encodes CASSEVGGTGELFF.

About this clone: A read error is the likely source, as a far larger clone sits one nucleotide away. The V call is TRBV29-1, the J call TRBJ1-1; no clear D. The CDR3 is made up of 13 amino acids. The germline V and J ends were trimmed by 6 bases and 0 bases, with 11 bases remaining between them. The V gene's germline CDR1 is SQVTM and CDR2 ANQGSEA. The CDR3 reads CSVPGNMNTEAFF. CDR3 in DNA: TGCAGCGTCCCGGGGAACATGAACACTGAAGCTTTCTTT.

The chain couples TRBV7-9 to TRBJ2-1; D is tentatively TRBD1 or TRBD2 (5 bases each). This CDR3 is built from 15 residues. V shed 2 bases and J shed 5 bases, with 13 bases lying between them. Germline loops: CDR1 SEHNR, CDR2 FQNEAQ (reference sequence). The CDR3 here is CASSLKRDPNNEQFF. DNA for the CDR3: TGTGCCAGCAGCTTAAAAAGGGACCCTAACAATGAGCAGTTCTTC.

This rearrangement joins TRBV30 to TRBJ2-1, with D possibly TRBD2 on 5 matching bases. The CDR3 extends over 15 amino acids. V was pared by 3 bases and J by 0 bases, with 12 bases between. Germline V CDR1 and CDR2: GTSNPN, SVGIG (reference sequence). This chain's CDR3 is CAWSPTRYSYNEQFF. CDR3 coding DNA: TGTGCCTGGAGCCCTACTAGATACTCCTACAATGAGCAGTTCTTC.

Turning to this clone: A far larger clone is just one base off, so this is likely a read error. This CDR3 is missing its conserved last phenylalanine or tryptophan, likely due to a read error. The CDR3 loop is CASSYQRAQPQHL. The CDR3 DNA reads TGTGCCAGCAGTTACCAGAGGGCTCAGCCCCAGCATCTT. V usage is TRBV6-5 and J usage is TRBJ1-5; D is unresolved. The ends were cut back, 2 bases at V and 6 bases at J, with 8 bases in the middle. This CDR3 is 13 amino acids long. Germline V gene lookup returns CDR1 MNHEY and CDR2 SVGAGI.

The chain joins TRBV5-1 to TRBJ2-6; a weak D match, TRBD1 (6 bases). Germline values: CDR1 SGHRS, CDR2 YFSETQ. Trimming pared 4 bases from V and 0 bases from J, leaving 14 bases between. The CDR3 extends over 17 amino acids. Here the CDR3 reads CASSAMIQGSGANVLTF. The CDR3 bases are TGCGCCAGCAGCGCGATGATACAGGGCTCTGGGGCCAACGTCCTGACTTTC.

This clone was observed many times. J is TRBJ2-3 and V is TRBV5-1; 13 positions agree with TRBD2. CDR3 length: 16 amino acids. After removal of 4 bases from V and 6 bases from J, the junction contained 8 bases not matched to a gene. Germline V gene sequence: CDR1 SGHRS, CDR2 YFSETQ. This CDR3 is CASSRTSGSSGDTQYF. CDR3 sequence (DNA): TGCGCCAGCAGCCGGACTAGCGGGAGTTCTGGTGATACGCAGTATTTT.